This T cell receptor (beta chain) was sequenced during a study of identical twins (dated by TCRdb to 2016 to 2017). As for the study more broadly: To test whether fetal clonotypes persist, the study used deep sequencing on TCR alpha and beta repertoires from monozygotic twins, unrelated adults of various ages, and cord blood. To rule out contamination, replicate twin experiments were performed at different times with different library preparation protocols.

Every donor in the study was a healthy Caucasian. The twin cohort consisted of three pairs of female monozygotic twins, all aged 18 to 29 years. Positive isolation kits from Invitrogen were used to isolate the CD4+ and CD8+ T cell populations. This clonotype was picked up a small number of times. The specificity of this receptor is unknown. No much larger clone is present one base from it, and per-base qualities are unavailable. The investigation overall reported the following: Out-of-frame TCR alpha sequences shared between twins showed an excess of low generation-probability sequences compared with coincidental sharing between unrelated individuals. Recombination models systematically underestimated out-of-frame TCR alpha sharing in monozygotic twins but agreed with sharing between unrelated individuals. In beta out-of-frame sequences, excess twin sharing was weaker, because having fewer shared sequences lowered the signal-to-noise ratio. Invariant T cells such as MAIT and iNKT could partly confound zero-insertion analyses, although diverse VJ usage argued against such confounding for most clonotypes. Abundant cord blood beta clonotypes carried fewer insertions; young adult naive repertoires showed a weaker similar trend, while memory repertoires showed none. Conclusions relied on cross-sectional statistical analysis, since the same donors could not be followed over many years.

V loses 4 bases, J loses 3 bases, and the germline ends lie 16 bases apart. For CDR1 and CDR2, the germline V gene lists SGHRS and YFSETQ. Reading from cysteine to phenylalanine, the CDR3 counts 15 amino acids. The entry retains the CDR3 DNA only, 45 bases that are in frame from base 1. Libraries came from 5' RACE. TCRdb records Illumina HiSeq 2000 as the sequencer. Template switching added a universal primer binding site, and the final cDNA carried a unique molecular identifier that allowed TCR cDNA molecules to be counted accurately. Specific primers in the conserved constant-segment region were used to synthesize first-strand cDNA for TCR alpha and beta chains. To control for contamination, every cDNA library carried two barcodes: a SMART-Mk sample barcode plus Illumina barcodes. TruSeq adapter sequences and Illumina sample barcodes were added in two successive PCR steps. TCR alpha and beta cDNA libraries were sequenced on the Illumina HiSeq platform with custom primers. The authors processed their data as follows. MiGEC processed the raw reads to extract unique molecular identifiers, while MiXCR was used to determine the CDR3 positions. Recombination models were inferred per individual with the repgenHMM and IGoR tools using an EM algorithm. Shared clonotype analysis was performed with the tcR package in R, normalizing sharing by the product of cloneset sizes. To study raw recombination without the effects of thymic and clonal selection, out-of-frame nonproductive sequences were analyzed. Starting from the raw public reads, TCRdb applied fastp trimming at Q25, assembled clones with MiXCR and retained in-frame beta chains. CDR3 protein sequences are deduplicated, and each keeps its most common genes and DNA. The V and J calls and clone size are TCRdb's, not the authors'. This sample holds more than 400,000 distinct CDR3 sequences; 13% to 15% were observed only once. The top ten clonotypes cover more than 0.4% of the sample.

This sample was shared with a second study, whose subject was yellow fever vaccine responses in identical twins. As the second study states: According to the authors, the vaccine-induced T cell response in identical twins seemed to be partly convergent and partly specific to each individual. The study precisely tracked vaccine-responding T cell clones in identical twins.

What was sequenced was CD4+ T cells sorted from blood. The rearranged segments are TRBV5-1 and TRBJ1-1; a tentative D call is TRBD1 (6 bases match). This sequence originates from a woman in her late teens or twenties in good health. The CDR3 protein sequence reads: CASSPPTGTHTEAFF. The bases read TGCGCCAGCAGCCCACCAACAGGGACCCACACTGAAGCTTTCTTT.